This T cell receptor (beta chain) was found in a study of shared clonotypes between healthy human individuals. CDR1 is WSHSY, CDR2 SAAADI, per germline. The germline V and J ends were trimmed by 0 bases and 2 bases, with 14 bases remaining between them. The CDR3 runs to 17 residues. Deep was the level used in running the assay. Here immunoSEQ multiplex PCR was the method, and the copy in TCRdb shows in-frame clones only, minus some. This table has roughly 1.4 million clones, approximately 98.5% appearing once. As regards this clone: Its antigen is undetermined.

Regarding the study as a whole: In a few donors, approximately 5% of naive CD4 clonotypes appeared in common.

There were no recent acute infections or vaccinations among the donors, who were healthy HIV-negative adults. Naive CD45RA+ and memory CD45RA-negative subsets were split from CD4+ cells. V usage is TRBV10-2 and J usage is TRBJ1-5; D unclear. The source of this sequence is a man younger than 40 in good health. The sequenced sample consisted of naive CD4+ T cells sorted from blood. Subset in this sample: CD45RA+ positively selected. The CDR3 region is CASSESTLLGGNQPQHF. CDR3 nucleotides: TGCGCCAGCAGTGAGTCGACTCTCTTGGGAGGCAATCAGCCCCAGCATTTT.